This is a list of T cell receptor beta chains from one sample in a study of T cells in Graves' hyperthyroidism and ophthalmopathy. One entry per CDR3 protein, called by TCRdb with MiXCR from the multiplex PCR reads. The table records about 660,000 distinct CDR3 sequences, nearly 45% of them present only once. The sample taken for sequencing was peripheral blood or thyroid tissue (not recorded which). These receptors originate from an adult man with Graves' disease, either hyperthyroidism or ophthalmopathy (not recorded which). CDR3s include the opening cysteine and the closing phenylalanine or tryptophan. Each record gives: J gene, clone size, D gene, V gene, CDR3 DNA, CDR3 protein. D genes are given only for firm matches. Size values are once, few and many counts, or a class for expanded clones, and some rows have none.

>TRBJ2-2|NA|NA|TRBV12-3/TRBV12-4
TGTGCCAGCAGTTTGAGGCAGAGGAACACCGGGGAGCTGTTTTTT
CASSLRQRNTGELFF
>TRBJ2-2|NA|TRBD1|TRBV29-1
TGCAGCGTCGGGACAGGGTCTTGGGAGCTGTTTTTT
CSVGTGSWELFF
>TRBJ1-3|NA|NA|TRBV11-2
TGTGCCAGCAGCTTCGGGGGGTTTGGAAACACCATATATTTT
CASSFGGFGNTIYF
>TRBJ2-7|NA|NA|TRBV5-1
TGCGCCAGCAGCCCCACGCGGGGCCTTTACGAGCAGTACTTC
CASSPTRGLYEQYF
>TRBJ1-3|NA|NA|TRBV7-9
TGTGCCAGCAGCAGCTTAGGAGGACGGATTAGCTCTGGAAACACCATATATTTT
CASSSLGGRISSGNTIYF
>TRBJ1-1|many|NA|TRBV10-3
TGTGCCATCAGTGAGAGGAGCGAGGGAGTTGAAGCTTTCTTT
CAISERSEGVEAFF
>TRBJ2-5|NA|NA|TRBV10-3
TGTGCCATCAGTGGGGGGCAGGGCAGAGAGACCCAGTACTTC
CAISGGQGRETQYF
>TRBJ1-1|NA|NA|TRBV10-1
TGCGCCAGCAGCGACAGGACACTTCTGAACACTGAAGCTTTCTTT
CASSDRTLLNTEAFF
>TRBJ1-1|many|TRBD1|TRBV29-1
TGCAGCGTTGAAGGCAGGGGGTCGAACACTGAAGCTTTCTTT
CSVEGRGSNTEAFF
>TRBJ1-1|NA|NA|TRBV7-6
TGTGCCAGCAGCGAGGGACTAAGAGATGAAGCTTTCTTT
CASSEGLRDEAFF
>TRBJ2-7|NA|TRBD2|TRBV29-1
TGCAGCGTTGGTGGGCGGACTAGCGGGGAGTACGAGCAGTACTTC
CSVGGRTSGEYEQYF
>TRBJ2-7|many|NA|TRBV7-2
TGTGCCAGCAGGGCCGATGCCTCCTACGAGCAGTACTTC
CASRADASYEQYF
>TRBJ1-2|NA|TRBD1|TRBV7-9
TGTGCCAGCAGCGTACCGGGACAGGGGAACTATGGCTACACCTTC
CASSVPGQGNYGYTF
>TRBJ1-5|NA|NA|TRBV19
TGTGCCAGTAGAGAGCGATCTAGCAATCAGCCCCAGCATTTT
CASRERSSNQPQHF
>TRBJ1-5|NA|NA|TRBV19
TGTGCCAGTGAGCCAGGGGAAGGTCAGCCCCAGCATTTT
CASEPGEGQPQHF
>TRBJ1-5|NA|NA|TRBV5-5
TGTGCCAGCAGCCAAGAGTCGGATCAGCCCCGGCATTTT
CASSQESDQPRHF
>TRBJ2-2|NA|TRBD2|TRBV7-9
TGTGCCAGCAGCCCCCTTCTAGCGGGTTACACCGGGGAGCTGTTTTTT
CASSPLLAGYTGELFF
>TRBJ2-7|NA|TRBD1|TRBV19
TGTGCCAGTAAGGACGACAGGGTAGACGAGCAGTACTTC
CASKDDRVDEQYF
>TRBJ2-2|NA|NA|TRBV10-3
TGTGCCATCAGTGATTTGCAATCTAGCTGGGACACCGGGGAGCTGTTTTTT
CAISDLQSSWDTGELFF
>TRBJ2-5|many|NA|TRBV6-6
TGTGCCAGCAGTCTACAGCTCCAAGAGACCCAGTACTTC
CASSLQLQETQYF
>TRBJ1-4|NA|NA|TRBV10-3
TGTGCCATCTGCAGTGTCAGTGCAGCTAATGAAAAACTGTTTTTT
CAICSVSAANEKLFF
>TRBJ2-3|few|NA|TRBV29-1
TGCAGCGTTCGCGACTCGAGGGCCACAGATACGCAGTATTTT
CSVRDSRATDTQYF
>TRBJ1-2|NA|NA|TRBV7-2
TGTGCCAGCAGCTTAGAAGGTGACACTTTGAGCTATGGCTACACCTTC
CASSLEGDTLSYGYTF
>TRBJ2-2|NA|TRBD1|TRBV25-1
TGTGCCAGTAGGAACGACAGGGGAACCGGGGAGCTGTTTTTT
CASRNDRGTGELFF
>TRBJ2-7|NA|TRBD2|TRBV7-9
TGTGCCAGCAGCCCGGGACTAGTCAACGACGAGCAGTACTTC
CASSPGLVNDEQYF
>TRBJ1-2|few|TRBD1|TRBV11-1
TGTGCCAGCAGCTGGAGACAGGGGGCAGGAGGCTACACCTTC
CASSWRQGAGGYTF
>TRBJ1-6|few|NA|TRBV6-4
TGTGCCAGCAGTTCTGGCGGCCTTAATTCACCCCTCCACTTT
CASSSGGLNSPLHF
>TRBJ2-5|NA|TRBD2|TRBV10-3
TGTGCCATCAGTGGGAGGACTAGCGGGGGGACACAAGAGACCCAGTACTTC
CAISGRTSGGTQETQYF
>TRBJ1-1|few|NA|TRBV7-9
TGTGCCAGCAGTTTATTATGGAGGCCCACTGAAGCTTTCTTT
CASSLLWRPTEAFF
>TRBJ1-3|many|NA|TRBV10-3
TGTGCCATCAGTGGACCCGCTGGAAACACCATATATTTT
CAISGPAGNTIYF
>TRBJ1-6|NA|NA|TRBV7-2
TGTGCCAGCAGTCCCCCGGCGGGTGAAAATTCACCCCTCCACTTT
CASSPPAGENSPLHF
>TRBJ2-5|NA|TRBD2|TRBV2
TGTGCCAGCAGTGAAGAGAGGGCTAGCGGGGGGCCAAGAGAGACCCAGTACTTC
CASSEERASGGPRETQYF
>TRBJ1-1|many|NA|TRBV10-3
TGTGCCACGGGACCCTACAGCACTGAAGCTTTCTTT
CATGPYSTEAFF
>TRBJ2-2|few|NA|TRBV7-2
TGTGCCAGCAGCGGCCCGGGACGGGGGCTTAACACCGGGGAGCTGTTTTTT
CASSGPGRGLNTGELFF
>TRBJ1-5|NA|TRBD1|TRBV12-3/TRBV12-4
TGTGCCAGCAGATGGACAGGGGGTGGCAATCAGCCCCAGCATTTT
CASRWTGGGNQPQHF
>TRBJ1-5|many|TRBD1|TRBV7-8
TGTGCCAGCAGCCCAGGACAGGGAATTAGTAGCAATCAGCCCCAGCATTTT
CASSPGQGISSNQPQHF
>TRBJ1-1|NA|TRBD1|TRBV2
TGTGCCAGCAGTGAAGAAATACAGGGGTTAAACACTGAAGCTTTCTTT
CASSEEIQGLNTEAFF
>TRBJ1-3|NA|NA|TRBV12-3/TRBV12-4
TGTGCCAGCAGTTCCGGGACATACTCTGGAAACACCATATATTTT
CASSSGTYSGNTIYF
>TRBJ1-3|many|NA|TRBV25-1
TGTGCCAGCAGTGATAAGAGCTCTGGAAACACCATATATTTT
CASSDKSSGNTIYF
>TRBJ2-2|few|NA|TRBV2
TGTGCCAGCAGTGAAGGTACTAGCCGCACCGGGGAGCTGTTTTTT
CASSEGTSRTGELFF
>TRBJ2-7|many|TRBD2|TRBV2
TGTGCCAGCAGGGACGGGGGGTCCTACGAGCAGTACTTC
CASRDGGSYEQYF
>TRBJ2-7|NA|TRBD1|TRBV14
TGTGCCTGGGACAGGGGGACCTACGAGCAGTACTTC
CAWDRGTYEQYF
>TRBJ2-7|many|TRBD2|TRBV7-8
TGTGCCAGCAGCTTAGTGACTAGCGGGGGAGGAAGGTCCTACGAGCAGTACTTC
CASSLVTSGGGRSYEQYF
>TRBJ2-5|NA|NA|TRBV19
TGTGCCAGTAGTATGGAGTGGGGAGAGACCCAGTACTTC
CASSMEWGETQYF
>TRBJ1-2|NA|NA|TRBV6-1
TGTGCCAGCAGCGTTCGAACGGGGACTTTTAACTATGGCTACACCTTC
CASSVRTGTFNYGYTF
>TRBJ1-1|NA|NA|TRBV7-2
TGTGCCAGCAGCCCGGACAGATATGAAGCTTTCTTT
CASSPDRYEAFF
>TRBJ1-2|few|TRBD1|TRBV5-4
TGTGCCAGCAGCTGGGACAGGGGGAGCTATGGCTACACCTTC
CASSWDRGSYGYTF
>TRBJ1-6|many|TRBD1|TRBV10-3
TGTGCCATCATGAGCGGGACAGGGGGCATGAATTCACCCCTCCACTTT
CAIMSGTGGMNSPLHF
>TRBJ1-1|NA|NA|TRBV7-8
TGTGCCAGCAGCGCGGACCTCCTCGGGGGCGTCGACACTGAAGCTTTCTTT
CASSADLLGGVDTEAFF
>TRBJ1-6|few|NA|TRBV5-1
TGCGCCAGCAGCTTGGAAGCAGATTCACCCCTCCACTTT
CASSLEADSPLHF
>TRBJ2-7|NA|NA|TRBV2
TGTGCCAGCAGCCAAGTTACAGGACAACCCCGGGGCGAGCAGTACTTC
CASSQVTGQPRGEQYF
>TRBJ1-1|NA|NA|TRBV7-8
TGTGCCAGCAGCCCAAGACCGCGCCAGACCACTGAAGCTTTCTTT
CASSPRPRQTTEAFF
>TRBJ1-4|NA|NA|TRBV7-9
TGTGCCAGCAGCTTGGGGGCAGTACTTAATGAAAATCTGTTTTTT
CASSLGAVLNENLFF
>TRBJ1-3|many|NA|TRBV10-3
TGTGCCACGTCGGGATCTGGAAACACCATATATTTT
CATSGSGNTIYF
>TRBJ2-7|NA|TRBD2|TRBV7-8
TGTGCCAGCAGCTTAGGTCCCGGGGGTAGCGGGACCTACGAGCAGTACTTC
CASSLGPGGSGTYEQYF
>TRBJ1-3|once|TRBD1|TRBV9
TGTGCCAGCAGCGTCTCAGGGGGCGCTGGAAACACCATATATTTT
CASSVSGGAGNTIYF
>TRBJ1-1|NA|NA|TRBV6-5
TGTGCCAGCAGTGCCGTGGGGGGGGCTTTCTTT
CASSAVGGAFF